In this sample, the clone carrying this T cell receptor beta chain turned up once. Sequencing was performed with immunoSEQ multiplex PCR; in TCRdb, only in-frame clones are kept and a portion is missing. The data hold under 40,000 clones, with 75% to 95% observed a single time. The source of the sample is a study of T cell changes during pregnancy in multiple sclerosis. The clonotype was recovered from a female donor with multiple sclerosis, enrolled in a pregnancy study. The source material was CD8+ T cells from peripheral blood mononuclear cells, sampled in the first trimester of pregnancy.

The CDR3 bases are TGTGCCACGTTCCCAACCAGTAACTATGGCTACACCTTC. The encoded protein is CATFPTSNYGYTF. The chain couples TRBV6-1 to TRBJ1-2; the D is unclear. Germline lookup yields CDR1 MNHNS and CDR2 SASEGT. The CDR3 covers 13 residues. Trimming cost V 10 bases and J 1 base, with 13 bases left between them.